Sequencing of this T cell receptor (beta chain) was carried out in a study of T cell responses to AZD1222 COVID-19 vaccine. Study results and limitations: Distributed over spike, vaccine-associated CD4 TCRs predominated at 160-218 and 743-854. The study identified only six AZD1222 recipients as seropositive at baseline. Repertoires in all cases were sampled only once the peak T cell response had passed. Clonal diversity was possibly underestimated, and white British individuals and females predominated among donors.

Notes on this clone: Its antigen is still unknown.

Profiling relied on immunoSEQ multiplex PCR, and the TCRdb table lists in-frame clones only, not all of them. The data show 84,000 or so clones, under 95% seen once. J lost 6 bases, V lost 5 bases, and 9 bases had no gene match. Germline V gene sequence: CDR1 LNHDA, CDR2 SQIVND (reference sequence). CDR3 length equals 15 residues. Sequencing was performed on peripheral blood, taken on day 0 of MenACWY control vaccination. This clonotype originated in an adult in good health. The chain joins TRBV19 to TRBJ2-2, with 7 bases aligning to TRBD1. In nucleotides, the CDR3 is TGTGCCAGTAGTCCCAGACAGGGTGGCGCCGGGGAGCTGTTTTTT. Its translation is CASSPRQGGAGELFF.